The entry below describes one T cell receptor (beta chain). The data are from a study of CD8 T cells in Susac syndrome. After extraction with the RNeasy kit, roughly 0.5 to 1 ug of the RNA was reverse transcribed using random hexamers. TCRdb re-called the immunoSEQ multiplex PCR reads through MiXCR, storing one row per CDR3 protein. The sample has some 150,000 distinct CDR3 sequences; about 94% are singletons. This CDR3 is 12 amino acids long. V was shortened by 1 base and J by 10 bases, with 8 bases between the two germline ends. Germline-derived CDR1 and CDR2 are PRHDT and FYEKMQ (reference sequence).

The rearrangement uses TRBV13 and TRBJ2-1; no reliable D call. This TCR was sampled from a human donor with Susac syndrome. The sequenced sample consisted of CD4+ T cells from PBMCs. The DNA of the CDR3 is TGTGCCAGCAGCTTAGCTAACCTAGAGCAGTTCTTC. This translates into CASSLANLEQFF.